These 32 T cell receptor beta chains were all obtained from the same sample, sequenced in a study of PD-L1 blockade in urothelial cancer. Sequencing used immunoSEQ multiplex PCR; TCRdb keeps in-frame clones, though not all of them. The table records about 24,000 clones, approximately 88% of them present only once. This material consisted of PBMCs, taken around atezolizumab (anti-PD-L1) treatment. These receptors were taken from a man aged 50 to 59 with urothelial cancer.

The rearrangement uses TRBV18 and TRBJ1-5; 8 bases fit TRBD1. The trim removed 3 bases at V and 0 bases at J, leaving 19 bases unmatched. The CDR3 length is 21 residues. The germline V gene has CDR1 KGHSH and CDR2 LQKENI. CDR3 nucleotides: TGTGCCAGCTCACCCAACGACAGGGGTGAACTAACGAGCTATAGCAATCAGCCCCAGCATTTT. Protein: CASSPNDRGELTSYSNQPQHF.

This rearrangement joins TRBV28 to TRBJ1-2; 7 bases match TRBD1. Germline CDR1 is MDHEN and CDR2 is SYDVKM. The CDR3 loop spans 15 amino acids. After removal of 4 bases from V and 4 bases from J, the junction contained 9 bases not matched to a gene. The CDR3 spells CASSSTSTGRYGYTF. The CDR3 nucleotides are TGTGCCAGCAGTTCGACTTCGACAGGGCGCTATGGCTACACCTTC.

The chain employs TRBV7-2 and TRBJ1-1; D possibly corresponds to TRBD1 (6 bases). Germline-derived CDR1 and CDR2 are SGHTA and FQGNSA. The CDR3 length is 15 residues. With 4 bases removed from V and 4 bases from J, the gap between germline ends came to 16 bases. The CDR3 DNA sequence: TGTGCCAGCAGCTCGACAGGATCCCGGGGCACTGAAGCTTTCTTT. This sequence encodes CASSSTGSRGTEAFF.

The J gene is TRBJ1-1, the V gene TRBV4-3; unclear D gene. Germline CDR1 and CDR2: LGHNA and YSLEER. CDR3 length: 14 residues. V gave up 0 bases and J gave up 4 bases, with 9 bases separating them. In DNA, the CDR3 is TGCGCCAGCAGCCAAGATGGAGGGATCACTGAAGCTTTCTTT. Amino acids: CASSQDGGITEAFF.

This chain joins TRBV30 and TRBJ1-3, with D unclear. The CDR3 is made up of 13 amino acids. V was cut by 1 base and J by 1 base, with 5 bases left in between. Germline V gene sequence: CDR1 GTSNPN, CDR2 SVGIG (reference sequence). CDR3 amino acids: CAWSAGSGNTIYF. CDR3 nucleotide sequence: TGTGCCTGGAGTGCCGGTTCTGGAAACACCATATATTTT. The full variable domain, completed using reference TRBV30 and TRBJ1-3, is SQTIHQWPATLVQPVGSPLSLECTVEGTSNPNLYWYRQAAGRGLQLLFYSVGIGQISSEVPQNLSASRPQDRQFILSSKKLLLSDSGFYLCAWSAGSGNTIYFGEGSWLTVV.

A few counts support this clone. The chain combines TRBV2 with TRBJ1-4, with D maybe TRBD1 (5 bases). Trimming took off 8 bases at V and 7 bases at J, with 20 bases between the two ends. Germline CDR1 SNHLY, CDR2 FYNNEI. The CDR3 totals 15 residues. The CDR3 nucleotides read TGTGCCAGCTTAGAAGGACAAGCCGGGAGTGAAAAACTGTTTTTT. Protein product: CASLEGQAGSEKLFF.

The rearrangement joins TRBV9 to TRBJ2-5; a possible D gene is TRBD2 (5 bases). Trimming took 5 bases from V and 5 from J, leaving 25 bases between them. The CDR3 contains 17 residues. Germline CDR1 reads SGDLS; CDR2 reads YYNGEE. The CDR3 DNA reads TGTGCCAGCAGTCCCCCGAGGGAAGGCGTAGGGTTGGAGACCCAGTACTTC. Its protein is CASSPPREGVGLETQYF.

This chain links TRBV7-9 with TRBJ2-3; D might be TRBD2 (6 bases). Germline values: CDR1 SEHNR, CDR2 FQNEAQ (reference sequence). V was clipped by 5 bases and J by 9 bases, with 12 bases between them. This CDR3 has 12 residues. The CDR3 nucleotides read TGTGCCAGCAGCATGGATGCGGGGACGCAGTATTTT. Protein: CASSMDAGTQYF.

The rearrangement joins TRBV14 to TRBJ1-2, with D tentatively TRBD1 (6 bases). The CDR3 sequence is 14 residues long. The V gene's germline CDR1 is SGHDN and CDR2 FVKESK. Trimming left V 1 base short and J 4 bases short, with 10 bases between. The CDR3 DNA sequence: TGTGCCAGCAGCCAAGCGGGGGGCTTCTATGGCTACACCTTC. Residues: CASSQAGGFYGYTF.

DNA for the CDR3: TGTGCCAGCAGCGCAGGGGCAGGGTATGGGGCCAAAAACATTCAGTACTTC. This sequence encodes CASSAGAGYGAKNIQYF. J is TRBJ2-4 and V is TRBV7-2; possible D gene TRBD1, 6 bases. The V end lost 5 bases, the J end lost 1 base, and 18 bases lay between the germline ends. The CDR3 contains 17 residues. Germline CDR1 is SGHTA and CDR2 is FQGNSA.

V is TRBV11-2 and J is TRBJ2-3; 12 nucleotides align to TRBD2. Germline lookup yields CDR1 SGHAT and CDR2 FQNNGV. V lost 3 bases, J lost 4 bases, and 5 bases stayed unmatched. This CDR3 comprises 16 residues. The CDR3 is CASSFLTSGSPDTQYF. The DNA for the CDR3 is TGTGCCAGCAGCTTCCTGACTAGCGGGAGCCCAGATACGCAGTATTTT.

The chain carries TRBV5-5 and TRBJ1-2, with D unclear. This CDR3 has 15 residues. Germline V lookup: CDR1 SGHKS, CDR2 YYEKEE (reference sequence). Trimming removed 0 bases from V and 8 bases from J, with 17 bases in between. The CDR3 loop reads CASSLAGFEVYGYTF. The CDR3 region has the DNA TGTGCCAGCAGCTTGGCGGGGTTCGAGGTCTACGGCTACACCTTC.

J is TRBJ2-1 and V is TRBV19; possibly TRBD2 for D (6 bases). The ends were cut back, 4 bases at V and 2 bases at J, with 12 bases in the middle. CDR1 LNHDA and CDR2 SQIVND come from the germline V gene (reference sequence). This CDR3 spans 15 amino acids. The CDR3 DNA sequence: TGTGCCAGTAGTAAGGTGGGAGGCCCCTACAATGAGCAGTTCTTC. This encodes CASSKVGGPYNEQFF. Drawing the rest from reference TRBV19 and TRBJ2-1, the complete variable domain is DGGITQSPKYLFRKEGQNVTLSCEQNLNHDAMYWYRQDPGQGLRLIYYSQIVNDFQKGDIAEGYSVSREKKESFPLTVTSAQKNPTAFYLCASSKVGGPYNEQFFGPGTRLTVL.

This chain links TRBV9 with TRBJ2-2; 8 nucleotides line up with TRBD1. With V trimmed by 1 base and J by 0 bases, 14 bases remained unmatched. The CDR3 spans 20 residues. The V gene's germline CDR1 is SGDLS and CDR2 YYNGEE. The CDR3, as DNA: TGTGCCAGCAGCGTAATTAGCCGACAGGGGCAGGGAACGAACACCGGGGAGCTGTTTTTT. The encoded protein is CASSVISRQGQGTNTGELFF.

With respect to this clone: This specimen includes other DNA sequences encoding the same CDR3. The rearrangement uses TRBV9 and TRBJ2-2; 7 bases align to TRBD2. Losses at the gene ends were 0 bases for V and 6 bases for J; bases not matched to a gene: 2. CDR3 length equals 14 residues. Germline assignment: CDR1 SGDLS and CDR2 YYNGEE. In DNA, the CDR3 is TGTGCCAGCAGCGTAGGGGGGGGTGCCGGGGAGCTGTTTTTT. This translates into CASSVGGGAGELFF.

This clone was seen only once. V usage is TRBV7-8 and J usage is TRBJ2-2; a possible D gene is TRBD2 (6 bases). The CDR3 runs 16 residues. Germline values: CDR1 SGHVS, CDR2 FQNEAQ. Trimming removed 2 bases from V and 0 bases from J, with 10 bases in between. The CDR3 coding sequence is TGTGCCAGCAGCTTACTGGGGGACTCGAACACCGGGGAGCTGTTTTTT. Its protein is CASSLLGDSNTGELFF.

This chain connects TRBV2 to TRBJ1-5; 7 bases map to TRBD1. Germline trimming cut 5 bases from V and 1 base from J; bases unmatched to any gene: 5. This CDR3 spans 15 amino acids. Germline values: CDR1 SNHLY, CDR2 FYNNEI. CDR3 nucleotide sequence: TGTGCCAGCAGTCGGGACAGAAAAAGCAATCAGCCCCAGCATTTT. Encoded protein: CASSRDRKSNQPQHF.

In its sample, this clone was seen a few times. The chain recombines TRBV28 with TRBJ2-7; 11 bases line up with TRBD1. The CDR3 has 14 residues. V shed 6 bases, J shed 6 bases, and the junction held 7 bases outside the gene matches. CDR1 is MDHEN and CDR2 is SYDVKM in the germline V gene. The CDR3 sequence is CASRRTGGGTEQYF. CDR3 coding DNA: TGTGCCAGCAGAAGGACAGGGGGCGGAACCGAGCAGTACTTC.

CDR3 sequence: CASSEAYGSTDTQYF. CDR3 nucleotides: TGTGCCAGCAGTGAAGCATACGGGAGCACAGATACGCAGTATTTT. This chain links TRBV6-1 with TRBJ2-3; no clear D. The CDR3 totals 15 residues. Germline values: CDR1 MNHNS, CDR2 SASEGT. V shed 0 bases and J shed 0 bases, with 7 bases lying between them.

This chain links TRBV7-2 with TRBJ1-1; maybe TRBD1 (5 bases). The germline CDR1 and CDR2 sequences are SGHTA and FQGNSA. The length of the CDR3 is 13 residues. V dropped 4 bases and J dropped 2 bases, with 8 bases sitting between them. DNA for the CDR3: TGTGCCAGCAGCTGGACAATAAACACTGAAGCTTTCTTT. Its translation is CASSWTINTEAFF.

The CDR3 protein is CASSLTRGQGKYEQYF. CDR3 coding DNA: TGTGCCAGCAGCTTAACCCGAGGACAGGGAAAGTACGAGCAGTACTTC. This chain joins TRBV7-6 and TRBJ2-7, with 8 bases that match TRBD1. This CDR3 has 16 residues. Germline CDR1 is SGHVS and CDR2 is FNYEAQ. With 2 bases clipped from V and 4 bases from J, the junction kept 10 bases outside the gene matches.

This clone is a singleton in its sample. V gene TRBV10-3 combines with J gene TRBJ2-1; 8 nucleotides line up with TRBD2. V shed 2 bases, J shed 3 bases, and the junction held 6 bases outside the gene matches. Germline CDR1 is ENHRY and CDR2 is SYGVKD. The CDR3 runs 16 residues. In DNA, the CDR3 is TGTGCCATCAGTGAGCCTTTTAGCGGGAACTACAATGAGCAGTTCTTC. The encoded protein is CAISEPFSGNYNEQFF.

The chain employs TRBV11-2 and TRBJ2-1; 8 nucleotides line up with TRBD2. With 8 bases clipped from V and 8 bases from J, the junction kept 8 bases outside the gene matches. Germline values: CDR1 SGHAT, CDR2 FQNNGV. The CDR3 length is 13 residues. DNA for the CDR3: TGTGCCAGCGCGGTGGGGACTAGAGATGAGCAGTTCTTC. Encoded protein: CASAVGTRDEQFF.

The chain recombines TRBV28 with TRBJ1-1; D ambiguous. The CDR3 loop spans 12 amino acids. The germline gives CDR1 MDHEN, CDR2 SYDVKM. The V end was cut by 6 bases, the J end by 5 bases, with 10 bases between. CDR3 residues: CASSLQKTEAFF. CDR3 bases: TGTGCCAGCAGCCTTCAGAAGACTGAAGCTTTCTTT. Drawing the rest from reference TRBV28 and TRBJ1-1, the complete variable domain is DVKVTQSSRYLVKRTGEKVFLECVQDMDHENMFWYRQDPGLGLRLIYFSYDVKMKEKGDIPEGYSVSREKKERFSLILESASTNQTSMYLCASSLQKTEAFFGQGTRLTVV.

V usage is TRBV18 and J usage is TRBJ1-4; unclear D gene. V was clipped by 6 bases and J by 5 bases, with 10 bases between them. CDR1 and CDR2 from the germline V gene are KGHSH and LQKENI. The CDR3 runs 13 residues. For the CDR3, the DNA is TGTGCCAGCTCCCGCAGTCCGAATGAAAAACTGTTTTTT. It is translated as CASSRSPNEKLFF.

The chain couples TRBV9 to TRBJ2-1, with 9 bases matching TRBD2. Looked up from germline, CDR1 is SGDLS and CDR2 is YYNGEE. The junction had 6 bases not matched to a gene; V was cut back by 0 bases and J by 5 bases. CDR3 length equals 16 residues. CDR3 coding DNA: TGTGCCAGCAGCGTAGGCGGCGGGGGGGCCAACAATGAGCAGTTCTTC. Translation gives CASSVGGGGANNEQFF.

The chain is built from TRBV13 and TRBJ1-1; D perhaps matches TRBD1 (6 bases). V lost 7 bases and J 4 bases, leaving 13 bases between the germline ends. CDR1 and CDR2 (germline): PRHDT, FYEKMQ (reference sequence). The CDR3 covers 13 residues. This CDR3 is CASIRGSGTEAFF. DNA of the CDR3: TGTGCCAGCATCAGGGGTTCCGGCACTGAAGCTTTCTTT.

The chain is built from TRBV7-9 and TRBJ2-7; D is possibly TRBD1 (5 bases). Trimming took 0 bases from V and 5 from J, leaving 20 bases between them. This CDR3 has 17 amino acids. CDR1 and CDR2 (germline): SEHNR, FQNEAQ (reference sequence). The chain's CDR3 is CASSLAKGQGSRDEQYF. DNA of the CDR3: TGTGCCAGCAGCTTAGCGAAGGGCCAGGGAAGCCGGGACGAGCAGTACTTC.

This sequence joins TRBV4-2 and TRBJ2-5; TRBD2 matches at 9 bases. Germline V gene lookup returns CDR1 LGHNA and CDR2 YNFKEQ. The CDR3 has 17 amino acids. The J segment lost 3 bases and the V segment lost 3 bases, leaving 11 bases of the junction unmatched. Here the CDR3 reads CASSHRRSGGPEETQYF. The CDR3 region has the DNA TGTGCCAGCAGCCACCGAAGGAGCGGGGGGCCCGAAGAGACCCAGTACTTC.

The chain links TRBV9 to TRBJ2-1, with 7 bases aligning to TRBD2. In germline, CDR1 is SGDLS, CDR2 YYNGEE. Losses at the gene ends were 2 bases for V and 5 bases for J; bases not matched to a gene: 4. The CDR3 consists of 14 residues. In DNA, the CDR3 is TGTGCCAGCAGCGTCGGGGGGTTAAACAATGAGCAGTTCTTC. It specifies CASSVGGLNNEQFF.

The chain links TRBV6-1 to TRBJ1-1; tentative D call: TRBD1 (6 bases). The CDR3 totals 14 residues. V was shortened by 2 bases and J by 1 base, with 8 bases between the two germline ends. CDR1 is MNHNS, CDR2 SASEGT, per germline. The CDR3 nucleotides are TGTGCCAGCAGTGAAAGGGGGTGGAACACTGAAGCTTTCTTT. It encodes CASSERGWNTEAFF.

The J gene is TRBJ2-2, the V gene TRBV2; 8 nucleotides align to TRBD2. The V gene's germline CDR1 is SNHLY and CDR2 FYNNEI. The CDR3 length is 14 residues. Trimming cost V 4 bases and J 9 bases; bases outside gene matches: 7. The CDR3 DNA is TGTGCCAGCAGTGTCCCAGCGGGGGTACGGGAGCTGTTTTTT. Translated: CASSVPAGVRELFF.